Listed below are T cell receptor beta chains from one sample, sequenced in a study of shared clonotypes between healthy human individuals. Clones were sequenced by immunoSEQ multiplex PCR, and TCRdb holds only the in-frame ones, with some missing. The table shows about 2 million clones, with roughly 94% occurring only once. Material for sequencing was naive CD4+ T cells sorted from blood. These receptors were collected from a man aged 18 to 35 in good health. Each CDR3 is given with its conserved first and last residue. The D gene is left open where the match is weak. Where a row states a size, it is once, few, many or the class of an expanded clone; other rows omit it.

size	V	J	D	DNA	CDR3
.	TRBV11-2	TRBJ2-7	.	TGTGCCAGCAGCTTAGATCGGGGGGCTTCCTACGAGCAGTACTTC	CASSLDRGASYEQYF
.	TRBV11-2	TRBJ2-7	.	TGTGCCAGCAGCTTAGATTTTAACAGGGCAAGGGAGCAGTACTTC	CASSLDFNRAREQYF
.	TRBV6-1	TRBJ2-5	.	TGTGCCAGCAGTGAGGGGTCGGAGACCCAGTACTTC	CASSEGSETQYF
once	TRBV2	TRBJ1-6	.	TGTGCCAGCAGTGAGGTAGGAGCTAATTCACCCCTCCACTTT	CASSEVGANSPLHF
once	TRBV28	TRBJ1-3	.	TGTGCCAGCAGTTTAGGGGGATCTGGAAACACCATATATTTT	CASSLGGSGNTIYF
once	TRBV7-9	TRBJ1-4	.	TGTGCCAGCAGCTCTGGGAGCGGCAGTAATGAAAAACTGTTTTTT	CASSSGSGSNEKLFF
.	TRBV13	TRBJ1-2	.	TGTGCCAGCAGCTTAGGCCGGCCCGGGGATGGCTACACCTTC	CASSLGRPGDGYTF
.	TRBV5-1	TRBJ2-2	.	TGCGCCAGCAGCTTGGCGGGCCAGTATGCCGGGGAGCTGTTTTTT	CASSLAGQYAGELFF
.	TRBV5-1	TRBJ2-1	TRBD2	TGCGCCAGCAGCCCCAGCGGGGACCGCTACAATGAGCAGTTCTTC	CASSPSGDRYNEQFF
few	TRBV11-3	TRBJ2-2	TRBD2	TGTGCCAGCAGCTTAACCTTTAGCGGGGGGACGAACACCGGGGAGCTGTTTTTT	CASSLTFSGGTNTGELFF
.	TRBV30	TRBJ2-6	.	TGTGCCTTGGATGGACCCGGGGCCAACGTCCTGACTTTC	CALDGPGANVLTF
.	TRBV30	TRBJ1-1	TRBD1	TGTGCCTGGAGCCGGACAGGGACTGAAGCTTTCTTT	CAWSRTGTEAFF
.	TRBV7-2	TRBJ2-5	.	TGTGCCAGCAGCTTAGGGGAGGTAGTAGGTGGCGAGACCCGGTACTTC	CASSLGEVVGGETRYF
.	TRBV6-5	TRBJ2-1	TRBD2	TGTGCCAGCAGTTACGCCGGGACTACTTCCTACAATGAGCAGTTCTTC	CASSYAGTTSYNEQFF
.	TRBV6-5	TRBJ2-7	.	TGTGCCAGCAAAGGATCCTACGAGCAGTACTTC	CASKGSYEQYF
.	TRBV10-3	TRBJ1-5	.	TGTGCCATCAGTGGAGGTGAAAGGGAGCCCCAGCATTTT	CAISGGEREPQHF
.	TRBV2	TRBJ2-5	.	TGTGCCAGCAGCCCAGACAGGCGTGGGACCCAGTACTTC	CASSPDRRGTQYF
.	TRBV18	TRBJ2-7	TRBD1	TGTGCCAGCTCACCTGTCGGGACAGGGGAAATCGAGCAGTACTTC	CASSPVGTGEIEQYF
.	TRBV10-1	TRBJ1-2	.	TGCGCCAGCATAAACCGGGGGGGCGCGGGATTTTATGGCTACACCTTC	CASINRGGAGFYGYTF
.	TRBV7-3	TRBJ2-3	TRBD2	TGTGCCAGCAGATTAGCGGGGGACACAGATACGCAGTATTTT	CASRLAGDTDTQYF
.	TRBV6-5	TRBJ1-1	.	TGTGCCAGCAGTTTGAACGTTCCAAACACTGAAGCTTTCTTT	CASSLNVPNTEAFF
.	TRBV6-4	TRBJ2-7	.	TGTGCCAGCAGTGACCGGGGACTCCCGGACGAGCAGTACTTC	CASSDRGLPDEQYF
.	TRBV28	TRBJ1-5	.	TGTGCCAGCAGTTTGGGAGGACAGAGCAATCAGCCCCAGCATTTT	CASSLGGQSNQPQHF
.	TRBV6-5	TRBJ2-2	.	TGTGCCAGCAGCCCCCCGGCAGGGAACACCGGGGAGCTGTTTTTT	CASSPPAGNTGELFF
.	TRBV29-1	TRBJ2-7	TRBD2	TGCAGCGTTGACGGGCGGGAGCCCTACGAGCAGTACTTC	CSVDGREPYEQYF
.	TRBV6-6	TRBJ1-2	.	TGTGCCAGCAGTGCGGGCAACTATGGCTACACCTTC	CASSAGNYGYTF
.	TRBV7-8	TRBJ1-2	.	TGTGCCAGCAGCGGCGCGACACTGGGCGGCTATGGCTACACCTTC	CASSGATLGGYGYTF
.	TRBV5-4	TRBJ1-1	TRBD1	TGTGCCAGCAGCATAGGAGGGGGCGGGACTGAAGCTTTCTTT	CASSIGGGGTEAFF
.	TRBV18	TRBJ2-7	.	TGTGCCAGCTCACGTCGCGATAGAAACGAGCAGTACTTC	CASSRRDRNEQYF
.	TRBV5-5	TRBJ2-5	.	TGTGCCAGCAGCTTGGTGAGACCCGGGTACCAAGAGACCCAGTACTTC	CASSLVRPGYQETQYF
.	TRBV18	TRBJ2-5	.	TGTGCCAGCTCACCCACGAGGGAGACCCAGTACTTC	CASSPTRETQYF
.	TRBV9	TRBJ2-7	.	TGTGCCAGCAGCGTAGGAGATAGGCTCTCCTACGAGCAGTACTTC	CASSVGDRLSYEQYF
.	TRBV10-3	TRBJ2-5	.	TGTGCCATCAGTGACAGGTCTCAAGAGACCCAGTACTTC	CAISDRSQETQYF
.	TRBV7-2	TRBJ2-2	TRBD2	TGTGCCAGCAGCCGGGGACTAGCAGGGACCGGGGAGCTGTTTTTT	CASSRGLAGTGELFF
.	TRBV7-8	TRBJ2-5	.	TGTGCCAGCAGCCCCCCGGCAGGGATAGAGACCCAGTACTTC	CASSPPAGIETQYF
.	TRBV10-3	TRBJ2-5	.	TGTGCCATCAGTGAGTTGCAACAAGAGACCCAGTACTTC	CAISELQQETQYF